These T cell receptor beta chains were read from a single sample in a study of CD4 and CD8 cells across lung adenocarcinoma regions. TCRdb passed the PCR reads through MiXCR, listing each CDR3 protein once. The table lists about 5,200 distinct CDR3 sequences, 40% to 60% of them singletons. The source material was CD4+ T cells from the margin of a lung tumor. The receptors come from a male donor with lung adenocarcinoma. The CD4 and CD8 labels of this study may be unreliable. Each CDR3 is given with its conserved first and last residue. Fields, in order: J gene, D gene, V gene, clone size, CDR3 DNA, CDR3 protein. D genes are given only for firm matches. Expanded clones are given a class, and other clones once, few, many or no size at all.

>TRBJ2-1|NA|TRBV3-1|NA
TGTGCCAGCAGCCAAGATCAAGTATACAATGAGCAGTTCTTC
CASSQDQVYNEQFF
>TRBJ2-2|NA|TRBV6-1|few
TGTGCCGCTCAAGGTGGGACCGGGGAGCTGTTTTTT
CAAQGGTGELFF
>TRBJ2-2|TRBD1|TRBV5-1|NA
TGCGCCAGCAGCGAAGGGACAGCTACCGGGGAGCTGTTTTTT
CASSEGTATGELFF
>TRBJ1-6|NA|TRBV6-5|medium-sized
TGTGCCAGCAGTTACAATAGGGATAATTCACCCCTCCACTTT
CASSYNRDNSPLHF
>TRBJ1-2|NA|TRBV6-1|many
TGTGCCAGCGACTTCAGGGTTAGGCATGGCTACACCTTC
CASDFRVRHGYTF
>TRBJ2-3|NA|TRBV27|medium-sized
TGTGCCAGCAGTCCGGACTGGCGGGATACGCAGTATTTT
CASSPDWRDTQYF
>TRBJ2-1|NA|TRBV6-1|NA
TGTGCCAGCAGGTCGGGGAGCTCCTACAATGAGCAGTTCTTC
CASRSGSSYNEQFF
>TRBJ2-3|NA|TRBV10-1|NA
TGCGCCAGCAGTGCAGGGATGGCGGGCAAAGATATGCAGTATTTT
CASSAGMAGKDMQYF
>TRBJ2-2|NA|TRBV6-1|NA
TGTGCCAGGGGCCTCCAGTCCGTAAGTCCAGAGGCGCTGTTTTTT
CARGLQSVSPEALFF
>TRBJ2-7|TRBD2|TRBV15|NA
TGTGCCACCAGCAGAGCCGGGCGGGGGGCGACTCAGTACGAGCAGTACTTC
CATSRAGRGATQYEQYF
>TRBJ2-4|NA|TRBV27|NA
TGTGCCAGCAGTCTTTTGACGGGAGCCACAAACATTCAGTACTTT
CASSLLTGATNIQYF
>TRBJ2-3|TRBD2|TRBV10-1|once
TGCGCCAGGGGTCCGGGAGGCAAAAACATTCAGTACTTT
CARGPGGKNIQYF
>TRBJ2-1|NA|TRBV4-1|NA
TGCGCCAGCAGCCCAGCAAACGACGGGAGATTACAGTTCTTC
CASSPANDGRLQFF
>TRBJ2-3|NA|TRBV25-1|NA
TGTGCCAGCAGTGTCCCGGAGGGGGGGGAAAGCACAGATACGCAGTATTTT
CASSVPEGGESTDTQYF
>TRBJ2-3|NA|TRBV10-2|NA
TGCGCCAGCAGGGAGACACGGGACGCCTCCAAAGAGACCCAGTATTTT
CASRETRDASKETQYF
>TRBJ2-5|NA|TRBV14|few
TGTGCCAGCAGCCAAGCACCCCAAGAGACCCAGTACTTC
CASSQAPQETQYF
>TRBJ2-2|NA|TRBV6-5|NA
TGTGCCAGCAGTTACGGTCTGAACACCGGGGAGCTGTTTTTT
CASSYGLNTGELFF
>TRBJ1-2|TRBD1|TRBV27|medium-sized
TGTGCCAGCAGTTCGGCACAGGGGCGCGGCTACACCTTC
CASSSAQGRGYTF
>TRBJ2-5|NA|TRBV6-5|NA
TGTGCCAGCAGTTACTCGTTTGGACTACAAGAGACCCAGTACTTC
CASSYSFGLQETQYF
>TRBJ2-4|NA|TRBV10-3|NA
TGTCCCACATCGCGGGTGTCATGCTGCGACACTCAGTATTTC
CPTSRVSCCDTQYF
>TRBJ2-1|NA|TRBV10-3|NA
TGTGTAGCATCTCGAACAGGCAATGAGCAGTTCTTC
CVASRTGNEQFF
>TRBJ2-3|NA|TRBV6-4|once
TGTGCCAGCAGTGAACGTGCGGAGGGGGCAGATACGCAGTATTTT
CASSERAEGADTQYF
>TRBJ2-1|NA|TRBV6-5|NA
TGTGCCAGCAGCTACTCGGTACAGGCTGCGCCAAACAATGAGCAGTTCTTC
CASSYSVQAAPNNEQFF
>TRBJ2-7|NA|TRBV6-1|medium-sized
TGTGCCAGCAGTGAAGCAGGGCCGTACGAGCAGTACTTC
CASSEAGPYEQYF
>TRBJ1-6|TRBD1|TRBV27|medium-sized
TGTGCCAGCAGACCCGGGACAGGGGGCGCGGGGGATAATTCACCCCTCCACTTT
CASRPGTGGAGDNSPLHF
>TRBJ2-7|NA|TRBV5-1|NA
TGCGCCAGCAGCTTGAACCCGAGCGGAGGAGGGAATGAGCAGTACTTC
CASSLNPSGGGNEQYF
>TRBJ2-5|NA|TRBV10-2|NA
TGCGCCAGCAGTGGGGGGGTTGGAGAGACCCAGTACTTC
CASSGGVGETQYF
>TRBJ2-3|NA|TRBV4-2|NA
TGTGCCAGCAGCCAAGATCACGGGGCGGGTAGCACAGATACCCAGTATTTC
CASSQDHGAGSTDTQYF
>TRBJ2-1|NA|TRBV6-4|few
TGTGCCAGCAGTGACTCGAGCCGCGATGAGCAGTTCTTC
CASSDSSRDEQFF
>TRBJ1-2|NA|TRBV6-4|few
TGTGCCAGCAGTGACTCTGGGCAGAACTATGGCTACACCTTC
CASSDSGQNYGYTF
>TRBJ1-5|NA|TRBV6-1|medium-sized
TGTGCCAGCAGTGGAGACCCAGGAGACTCCCCTCAGCCCCAGCATTTT
CASSGDPGDSPQPQHF
>TRBJ2-5|NA|TRBV3-1|NA
TGTGCCAGCAGCCAAGGGACAGACCAAGAGACCCAGTACTTC
CASSQGTDQETQYF
>TRBJ2-1|NA|TRBV25-1|NA
TGTGCCAGCAGCGAATTGGGGGTGGGAGCCAAAAATGTGCAGTTCTTC
CASSELGVGAKNVQFF
>TRBJ2-3|TRBD2|TRBV6-1|NA
TGTGCCAGCAGTGCCAATCTAGCGGGAGGCGACGATACGCAGTATTTT
CASSANLAGGDDTQYF
>TRBJ2-3|TRBD2|TRBV6-7|NA
TGTGCCAGCAGTTCCCCCCATACTAGCGGGAGGGTAGATACGCAGTATTTT
CASSSPHTSGRVDTQYF
>TRBJ1-4|NA|TRBV6-5|NA
TGTGCCAGCAGTTATCGAGGGGAGTCTGAAAAACTGTTTTTT
CASSYRGESEKLFF
>TRBJ2-3|TRBD2|TRBV6-2/TRBV6-3|NA
TGTGCCAGCAGTTTACCAGCGGGAAGGGGTGTAGATACGCAGTATTTT
CASSLPAGRGVDTQYF
>TRBJ2-3|NA|TRBV27|once
TGTGCCAGCAGTTTAATGGGGACACTCCTCACAGACACTCAGTATTTC
CASSLMGTLLTDTQYF
>TRBJ2-1|TRBD2|TRBV25-1|many
TGTGCCAGCAGTGAAGGACTAGCGGGATTCCATGAGCAGTTCTTC
CASSEGLAGFHEQFF
>TRBJ2-5|NA|TRBV6-1|NA
TGTGCCAGCGGGGGTTTGGGGGGCCGTGACCAAGAGACCCAGTACTTC
CASGGLGGRDQETQYF
>TRBJ2-7|NA|TRBV7-2|NA
TGTGCCAGCAGCCCTTTGTATGGGGCCTACAATGAGCAGTACTTC
CASSPLYGAYNEQYF
>TRBJ2-1|NA|TRBV6-5|few
TGTGCCAGCAGTTTGCCCGCCGGTACAGGGTGGTACGAGCAGTTCTTC
CASSLPAGTGWYEQFF
>TRBJ2-1|NA|TRBV11-3|many
TGTGCCAGCAGCTTAGGGCTTCCTTCCTACAATGAGCAGTTCTTC
CASSLGLPSYNEQFF
>TRBJ1-6|TRBD1|TRBV27|NA
TGTGCCAGCAGTCCGGACAGGGGGGGAAATTCACCCCTCCACTTT
CASSPDRGGNSPLHF
>TRBJ2-5|NA|TRBV27|NA
TGTTCCAGGGGTCTTGGGGGAGGGGCCACAGAGACCCAGTACTTC
CSRGLGGGATETQYF
>TRBJ2-7|TRBD2|TRBV6-1|NA
TGTGCCAGCAGTGAATCGGGAGGGAGCTCCTACGAGCAGTACTTC
CASSESGGSSYEQYF
>TRBJ2-1|NA|TRBV15|many
TGTGCCACCAGCATCGCAGCAGCAGAGCAGTTCTTC
CATSIAAAEQFF
>TRBJ2-1|TRBD2|TRBV6-1|few
TGTGCCAGCGGGCGGGAGAGCAATGAGCAGTTCTTC
CASGRESNEQFF
>TRBJ1-5|NA|TRBV6-1|medium-sized
TGTGCCAGCAGTGAAAACGAGAATCAGCCCCAGCATTTT
CASSENENQPQHF
>TRBJ2-7|TRBD1|TRBV6-5|NA
TGTGCCAGCAGTTACTCGGAAGGGGGCGCGTACGAGCAGTACTTC
CASSYSEGGAYEQYF
>TRBJ2-1|NA|TRBV25-1|medium-sized
TGTGCCAGCAGTGGGGCCCGGGGGAGCTCCTACAATGAGCAGTTCTTC
CASSGARGSSYNEQFF
>TRBJ2-5|NA|TRBV27|NA
TGTGCCAGCAGTGCGGGCCGAGGGGGTTCTGGGCAAGATACGCAGTACTTT
CASSAGRGGSGQDTQYF
>TRBJ2-1|TRBD2|TRBV27|NA
TGTGCCAGCAGCAAGACTAGCGGGAGGGGGTACAATGAGCAGTTCTTC
CASSKTSGRGYNEQFF
>TRBJ2-4|TRBD2|TRBV6-1|few
TGTGCCAGCAGCCCGCTAGCGGGAGGGCTAGATGAGCAGTACTTC
CASSPLAGGLDEQYF
>TRBJ2-1|TRBD2|TRBV27|many
TGTGCCAGCAGCTCTCCGGGGACTAGCGGGACTTATGAGCAGTTCTTC
CASSSPGTSGTYEQFF